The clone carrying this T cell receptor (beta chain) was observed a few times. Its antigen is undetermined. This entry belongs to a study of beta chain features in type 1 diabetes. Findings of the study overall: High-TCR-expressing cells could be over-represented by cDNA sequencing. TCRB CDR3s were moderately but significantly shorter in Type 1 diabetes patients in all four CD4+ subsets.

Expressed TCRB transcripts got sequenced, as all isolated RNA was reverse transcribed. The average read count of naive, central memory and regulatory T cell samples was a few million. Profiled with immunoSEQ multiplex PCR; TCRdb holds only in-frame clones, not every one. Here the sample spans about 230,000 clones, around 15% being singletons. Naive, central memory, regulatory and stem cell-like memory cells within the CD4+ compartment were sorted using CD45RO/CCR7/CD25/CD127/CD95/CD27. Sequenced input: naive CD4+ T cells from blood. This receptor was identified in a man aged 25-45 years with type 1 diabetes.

CDR3 sequence reads: CASSERLNTEAFF. Here the CDR3 DNA reads TGTGCCAGCAGTGAAAGGCTGAACACTGAAGCTTTCTTT. The chain links TRBV6-1 to TRBJ1-1; D remains unclear. V was cut by 2 bases and J by 0 bases, with 4 bases left in between. Germline CDR1 reads MNHNS; CDR2 reads SASEGT. This CDR3 spans 13 amino acids.